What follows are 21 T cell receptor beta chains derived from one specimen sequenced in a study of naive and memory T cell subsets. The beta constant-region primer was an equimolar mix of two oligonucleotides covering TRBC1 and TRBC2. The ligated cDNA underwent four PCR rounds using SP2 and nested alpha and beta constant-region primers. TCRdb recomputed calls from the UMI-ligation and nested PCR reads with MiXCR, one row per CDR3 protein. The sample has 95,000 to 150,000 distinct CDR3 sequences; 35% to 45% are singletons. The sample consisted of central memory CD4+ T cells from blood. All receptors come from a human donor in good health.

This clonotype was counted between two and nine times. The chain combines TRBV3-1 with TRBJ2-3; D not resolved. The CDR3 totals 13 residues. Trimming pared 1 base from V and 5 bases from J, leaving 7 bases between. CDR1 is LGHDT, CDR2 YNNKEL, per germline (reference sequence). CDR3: CASSQGPGDTQYF. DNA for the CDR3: TGTGCCAGCAGCCAAGGCCCAGGAGATACGCAGTATTTT.

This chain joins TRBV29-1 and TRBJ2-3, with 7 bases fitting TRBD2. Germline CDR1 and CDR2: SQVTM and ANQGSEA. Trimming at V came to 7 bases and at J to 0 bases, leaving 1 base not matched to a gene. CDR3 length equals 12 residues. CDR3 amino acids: CSGEGSTDTQYF. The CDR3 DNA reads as TGCAGCGGGGAGGGGAGCACAGATACGCAGTATTTT.

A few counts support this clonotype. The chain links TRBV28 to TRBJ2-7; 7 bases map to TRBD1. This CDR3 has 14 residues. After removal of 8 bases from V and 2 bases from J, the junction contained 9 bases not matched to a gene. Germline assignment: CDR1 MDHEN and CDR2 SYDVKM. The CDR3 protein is CASYSHDRAYEQYF. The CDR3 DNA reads TGTGCCAGCTATAGTCATGACAGGGCCTACGAGCAGTACTTC.

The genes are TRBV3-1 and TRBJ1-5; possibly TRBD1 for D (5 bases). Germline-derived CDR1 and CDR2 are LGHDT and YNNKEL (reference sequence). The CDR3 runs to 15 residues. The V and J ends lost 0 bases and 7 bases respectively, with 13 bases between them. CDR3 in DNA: TGTGCCAGCAGCCAAGATTCGGGGACCGGACAGCCCCAGCATTTT. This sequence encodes CASSQDSGTGQPQHF.

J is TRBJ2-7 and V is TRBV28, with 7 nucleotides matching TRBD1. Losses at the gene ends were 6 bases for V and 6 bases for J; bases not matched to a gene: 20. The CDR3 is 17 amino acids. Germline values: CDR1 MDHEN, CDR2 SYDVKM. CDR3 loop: CASSLSTGAGRSSEQYF. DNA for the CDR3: TGTGCCAGCAGCCTCTCCACAGGGGCCGGGCGGTCGAGCGAGCAGTACTTC.

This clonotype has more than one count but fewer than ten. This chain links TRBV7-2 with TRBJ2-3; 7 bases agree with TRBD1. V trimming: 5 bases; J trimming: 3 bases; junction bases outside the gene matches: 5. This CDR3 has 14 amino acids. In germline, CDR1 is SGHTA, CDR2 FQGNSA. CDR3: CASSPGQRTDTQYF. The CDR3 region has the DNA TGTGCCAGCAGCCCGGGACAGCGAACAGATACGCAGTATTTT.

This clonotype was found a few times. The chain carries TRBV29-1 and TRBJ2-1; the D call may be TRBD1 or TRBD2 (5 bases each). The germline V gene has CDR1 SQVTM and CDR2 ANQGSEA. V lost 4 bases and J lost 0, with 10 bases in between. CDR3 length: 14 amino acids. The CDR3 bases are TGCAGCGTTGGGGACGGTAGCTCCTACAATGAGCAGTTCTTC. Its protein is CSVGDGSSYNEQFF.

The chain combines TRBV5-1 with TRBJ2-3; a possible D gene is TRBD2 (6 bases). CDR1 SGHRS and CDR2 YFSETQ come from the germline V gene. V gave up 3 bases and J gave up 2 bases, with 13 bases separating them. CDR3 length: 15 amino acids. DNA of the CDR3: TGCGCCAGCAGCTCGCGGGACGTCTCCACAGATACGCAGTATTTT. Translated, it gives CASSSRDVSTDTQYF.

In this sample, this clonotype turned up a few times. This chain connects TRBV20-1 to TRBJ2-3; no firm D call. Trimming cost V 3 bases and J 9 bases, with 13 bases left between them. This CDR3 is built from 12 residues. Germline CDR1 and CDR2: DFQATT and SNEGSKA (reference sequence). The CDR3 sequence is CSASTPTMTQYF. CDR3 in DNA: TGCAGTGCTAGTACCCCCACGATGACGCAGTATTTT.

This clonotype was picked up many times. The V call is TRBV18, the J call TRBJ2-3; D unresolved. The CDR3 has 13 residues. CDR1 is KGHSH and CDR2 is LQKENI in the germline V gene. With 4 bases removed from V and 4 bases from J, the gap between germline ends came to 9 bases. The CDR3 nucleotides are TGTGCCAGCTCACGTTCGAACGCAGATACGCAGTATTTT. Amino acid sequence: CASSRSNADTQYF.

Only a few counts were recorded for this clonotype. In DNA form, the CDR3 reads TGTGCCAGCAGGGAGGGACTAGCGGGAGGGCCAGGGGAGCAGTTCTTC. This translates into CASREGLAGGPGEQFF. V gene TRBV7-2 combines with J gene TRBJ2-1, with TRBD2 identical over 16 bases. CDR1 and CDR2 from the germline V gene are SGHTA and FQGNSA. Germline trimming cut 6 bases from V and 10 bases from J; bases unmatched to any gene: 9. This CDR3 comprises 16 residues. Full variable domain (rest looked up from reference TRBV7-2 and TRBJ2-1): GAGVSQSPSNKVTEKGKDVELRCDPISGHTALYWYRQSLGQGLEFLIYFQGNSAPDKSGLPSDRFSAERTGGSVSTLTIQRTQQEDSAVYLCASREGLAGGPGEQFFGPGTRLTVL.

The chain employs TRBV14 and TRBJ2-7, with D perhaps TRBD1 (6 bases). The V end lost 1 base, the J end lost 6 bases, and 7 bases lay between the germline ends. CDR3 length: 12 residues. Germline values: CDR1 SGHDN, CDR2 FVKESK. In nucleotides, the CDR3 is TGTGCCAGCAGCCAAGCACAGGGCGAGCAGTACTTC. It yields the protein CASSQAQGEQYF.

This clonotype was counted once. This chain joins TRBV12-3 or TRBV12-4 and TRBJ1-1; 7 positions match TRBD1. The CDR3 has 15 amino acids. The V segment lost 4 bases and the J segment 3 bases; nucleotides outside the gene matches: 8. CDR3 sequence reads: CASSSRTGWDTEAFF. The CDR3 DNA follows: TGTGCCAGCAGTTCCCGGACAGGTTGGGACACTGAAGCTTTCTTT.

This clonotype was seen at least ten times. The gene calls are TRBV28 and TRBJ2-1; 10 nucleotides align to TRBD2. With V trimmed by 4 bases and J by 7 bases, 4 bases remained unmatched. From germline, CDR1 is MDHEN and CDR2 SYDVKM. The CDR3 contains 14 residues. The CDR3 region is CASSWISGRNEQFF. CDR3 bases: TGTGCCAGCAGTTGGATTAGCGGGAGGAATGAGCAGTTCTTC.

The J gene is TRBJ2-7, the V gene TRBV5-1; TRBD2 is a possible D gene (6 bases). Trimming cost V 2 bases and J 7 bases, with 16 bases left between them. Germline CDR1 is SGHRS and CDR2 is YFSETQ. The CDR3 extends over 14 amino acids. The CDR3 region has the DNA TGCGCCAGCAGCTTAGGAGGGCGGTCTCGGGAGCAGTACTTC. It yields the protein CASSLGGRSREQYF.

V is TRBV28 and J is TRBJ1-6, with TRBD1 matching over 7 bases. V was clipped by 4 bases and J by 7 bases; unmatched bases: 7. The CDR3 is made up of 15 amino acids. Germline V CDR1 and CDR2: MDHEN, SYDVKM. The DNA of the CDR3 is TGTGCCAGCAGTTATATCGCAGGGGGAAATTCACCCCTCCACTTT. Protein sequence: CASSYIAGGNSPLHF.

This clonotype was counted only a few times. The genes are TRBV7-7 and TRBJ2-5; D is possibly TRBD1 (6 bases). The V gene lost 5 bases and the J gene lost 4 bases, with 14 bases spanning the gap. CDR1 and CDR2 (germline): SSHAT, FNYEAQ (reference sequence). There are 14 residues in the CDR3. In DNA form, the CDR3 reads TGTGCCAGCAGCCAGACAGGAACCCCAGAGACCCAGTACTTC. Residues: CASSQTGTPETQYF.

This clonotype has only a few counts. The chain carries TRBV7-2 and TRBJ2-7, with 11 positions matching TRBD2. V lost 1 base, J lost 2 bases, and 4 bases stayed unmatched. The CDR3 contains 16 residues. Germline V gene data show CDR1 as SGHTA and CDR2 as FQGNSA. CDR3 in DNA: TGTGCCAGCAGCTTAGGCGGTAGCGGGAGGGCCTACGAGCAGTACTTC. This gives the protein CASSLGGSGRAYEQYF.

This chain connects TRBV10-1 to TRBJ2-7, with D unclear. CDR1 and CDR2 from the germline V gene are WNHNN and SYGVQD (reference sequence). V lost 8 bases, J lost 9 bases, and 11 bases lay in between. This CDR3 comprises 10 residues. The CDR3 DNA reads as TGCGCCAGCGCGGCTTTAGGGCAGTACTTC. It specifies CASAALGQYF.

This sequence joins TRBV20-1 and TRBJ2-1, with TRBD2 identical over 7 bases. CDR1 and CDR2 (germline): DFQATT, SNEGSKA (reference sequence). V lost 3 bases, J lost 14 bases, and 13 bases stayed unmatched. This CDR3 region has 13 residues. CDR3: CSASRLVLAVEFF. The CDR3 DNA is TGCAGTGCTAGTCGTCTTGTTCTAGCGGTCGAGTTCTTC.

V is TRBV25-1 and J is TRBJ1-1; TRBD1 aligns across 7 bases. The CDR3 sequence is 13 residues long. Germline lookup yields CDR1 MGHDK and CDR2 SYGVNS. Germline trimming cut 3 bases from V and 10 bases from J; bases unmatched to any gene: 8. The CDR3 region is CASSDDRVSGAFF. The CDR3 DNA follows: TGTGCCAGCAGTGACGACAGGGTTTCGGGAGCTTTCTTT. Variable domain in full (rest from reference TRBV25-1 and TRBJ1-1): EADIYQTPRYLVIGTGKKITLECSQTMGHDKMYWYQQDPGMELHLIHYSYGVNSTEKGDLSSESTVSRIRTEHFPLTLESARPSHTSQYLCASSDDRVSGAFFGQGTRLTVV.